These 8 T cell receptor beta chains originate from one sample sequenced in a study of identical twins. MiXCR, run by TCRdb on the 5' RACE reads, gives a single entry per CDR3 protein. The sample has under 900,000 distinct CDR3 sequences, 12% seen once. These data were likewise used in another study, on yellow fever vaccine responses in identical twins.

Sequencing was carried out using PBMCs. The receptors originated from a woman between 18 and 29 years old in good health.

The genes are TRBV5-1 and TRBJ2-7, with 10 bases aligning to TRBD2. The germline V gene has CDR1 SGHRS and CDR2 YFSETQ. V was clipped by 0 bases and J by 4 bases; unmatched bases: 10. This CDR3 region has 17 residues. For the CDR3, the DNA is TGCGCCAGCAGCTTGGAAAGATCTAGCGGGAGCTTGTACGAGCAGTACTTC. It codes for CASSLERSSGSLYEQYF.

This clonotype was detected only a few times. The chain uses TRBV20-1 and TRBJ2-1, with a tentative D call TRBD2 (6 bases). Germline CDR1 DFQATT, CDR2 SNEGSKA (reference sequence). The CDR3 has 14 residues. Trimming pared 3 bases from V and 7 bases from J, leaving 16 bases between. CDR3 protein: CSASRPGVGNEQFF. For the CDR3, the DNA is TGCAGTGCTAGTCGCCCGGGAGTAGGTAATGAGCAGTTCTTC.

This clonotype occurred a few times. This chain links TRBV12-5 with TRBJ2-1; tentatively, D is TRBD2 (6 bases). V lost 5 bases to trimming and J lost 0 bases, with 23 bases between them. Per germline, CDR1 LGHNT and CDR2 FRNRAP. The CDR3 loop spans 19 amino acids. The CDR3: CASGLWWGEDGSSYNEQFF. CDR3 in DNA: TGTGCTAGTGGTCTGTGGTGGGGGGAGGACGGGAGCTCCTACAATGAGCAGTTCTTC.

The rearrangement links TRBV28 to TRBJ1-4; TRBD1 matches at 7 bases. Germline V CDR1 and CDR2: MDHEN, SYDVKM. J lost 10 bases, V lost 5 bases, and 7 bases had no gene match. The CDR3 consists of 13 residues. CDR3: CASSQDRVGKLFF. The CDR3, as DNA: TGTGCCAGCAGTCAAGACAGGGTCGGAAAACTGTTTTTT.

The CDR3 region is CASSLEATGPSGNTIYF. The CDR3 nucleotides read TGTGCCAGCAGCTTAGAAGCGACAGGCCCCTCTGGAAACACCATATATTTT. The chain combines TRBV11-2 with TRBJ1-3, with D possibly being TRBD1 (6 bases). Germline V gives CDR1 SGHAT, CDR2 FQNNGV. V was pared by 0 bases and J by 0 bases, with 12 bases between. The CDR3 spans 17 residues.

This sequence joins TRBV6-5 and TRBJ1-4, with a possible D match to TRBD1 (6 bases). CDR1 is MNHEY, CDR2 SVGAGI, per germline. The V and J ends lost 0 bases and 6 bases respectively, with 11 bases between them. This CDR3 comprises 15 residues. The CDR3 DNA reads as TGTGCCAGCAGTTACTCTTCGGGGGGCGATGAAAAACTGTTTTTT. Translation gives CASSYSSGGDEKLFF.

V gene TRBV4-1 combines with J gene TRBJ2-4; 7 bases line up with TRBD2. CDR1 and CDR2 (germline): MGHRA, YSYEKL. The V and J ends lost 0 bases and 6 bases, in that order; junction bases with no gene match: 5. The CDR3 consists of 15 residues. CDR3 protein: CASSQELASGNIQYF. The CDR3 nucleotides read TGCGCCAGCAGCCAAGAGTTGGCTAGCGGAAACATTCAGTACTTC.

This clonotype was observed a handful of times. The rearrangement uses TRBV25-1 and TRBJ2-5, with 9 positions matching TRBD1. Germline-derived CDR1 and CDR2 are MGHDK and SYGVNS. The J segment lost 5 bases and the V segment lost 4 bases, leaving 5 bases of the junction unmatched. The CDR3 runs 14 residues. This chain's CDR3 is CASSAGTGRETQYF. The CDR3 nucleotides are TGTGCCAGCAGTGCCGGGACAGGGCGGGAGACCCAGTACTTC.